This T cell receptor (beta chain) was found in a study of CD8 T cells in Susac syndrome. Per germline, CDR1 LNHNV and CDR2 YYDKDF (reference sequence). There are 14 residues in the CDR3. Trimming removed 3 bases from V and 7 bases from J, with 16 bases in between. Stable or active relapsing-remitting multiple sclerosis, untreated and meeting revised McDonald criteria, defined the controls. Purification of the CD8+ and CD4+ T cells relied on negative isolation, and TEMRA cells underwent FACS enrichment. Roughly 0.45 to 1 ug RNA was reverse transcribed with random hexamers. TCRdb recomputed calls from the immunoSEQ multiplex PCR reads with MiXCR, one row per CDR3 protein. Of 150,000 to 160,000 distinct CDR3 sequences in the sample, around 96% are singletons; the top ten hold about 0.21%.

This sequence was found in a human donor with multiple sclerosis. The source material was CD8+ T cells from PBMCs. The rearrangement links TRBV15 to TRBJ2-7, with D maybe TRBD2 (5 bases). The CDR3 reads CATSRRPEVGEQYF. CDR3 nucleotides: TGTGCCACCAGCAGGAGGCCGGAGGTGGGGGAGCAGTACTTC. Looking up the rest from reference TRBV15 and TRBJ2-7 gives the full variable domain: DAMVIQNPRYQVTQFGKPVTLSCSQTLNHNVMYWYQQKSSQAPKLLFHYYDKDFNNEADTPDNFQSRRPNTSFCFLDIRSPGLGDTAMYLCATSRRPEVGEQYFGPGTRLTVT.